These 30 T cell receptor beta chains were sequenced from one sample in a study of blood T cell repertoires in COVID-19. Only in-frame clones appear in the TCRdb table, and some are missing; sequencing was by immunoSEQ multiplex PCR. The profile covers about 190,000 clones, with approximately 85% appearing a single time and 5.1% taken by the ten largest. The specimen sequenced was peripheral blood. The origin of the receptors is a woman aged 65 to 85 with active or convalescent COVID-19.

The chain recombines TRBV3-1 (or the pseudogene TRBV3-2) with TRBJ2-2; D uncertain. The CDR3 is 16 amino acids. CDR1 is LGHDT, CDR2 YNNKEL, per germline (reference sequence). Trimming took off 4 bases at V and 0 bases at J, with 12 bases between the two ends. This CDR3 reads CASSPAGFTNTGELFF. DNA of the CDR3: TGTGCCAGCAGCCCCGCCGGGTTTACGAACACCGGGGAGCTGTTTTTT.

The V and J genes are TRBV5-4 and TRBJ2-2; 9 nucleotides agree with TRBD2. With V trimmed by 1 base and J by 7 bases, 8 bases remained unmatched. This CDR3 is 16 amino acids long. Germline CDR1 and CDR2: SGHNT and YYREEE (reference sequence). The CDR3 coding sequence is TGTGCCAGCAGCTTGTTGACTAGCGGTCCGGGCGGGGAGCTGTTTTTT. Its protein product is CASSLLTSGPGGELFF.

The chain uses TRBV4-1 and TRBJ2-1, with 12 bases fitting TRBD2. After removal of 3 bases from V and 2 bases from J, the junction contained 8 bases not matched to a gene. CDR3 length: 18 amino acids. CDR1 is MGHRA and CDR2 is YSYEKL in the germline V gene. The CDR3: CASSHFGLAGKAYNEQFF. Here the CDR3 DNA reads TGCGCCAGCAGCCATTTCGGACTAGCGGGAAAAGCCTACAATGAGCAGTTCTTC.

In its sample, this clone was seen once. The rearrangement joins TRBV10-3 to TRBJ2-1, with 7 bases matching TRBD2. The ends lost 0 bases at V and 3 bases at J; junction bases unmatched: 5. Germline V gene data show CDR1 as ENHRY and CDR2 as SYGVKD. The CDR3 is 16 residues long. CDR3 in amino acids: CAISESGRGGYNEQFF. CDR3 nucleotides: TGTGCCATCAGTGAGTCGGGGAGGGGAGGCTACAATGAGCAGTTCTTC.

The V call is TRBV24-1, the J call TRBJ2-1, with 8 bases identical to TRBD2. Germline lookup yields CDR1 KGHDR and CDR2 SFDVKD. The CDR3 is 17 residues long. V trimming: 5 bases; J trimming: 3 bases; junction bases outside the gene matches: 11. CDR3 coding DNA: TGTGCCACCAGTGTCGGGGGGGGCAGGGGCGGCTACAATGAGCAGTTCTTC. It encodes CATSVGGGRGGYNEQFF.

Remarks on this clone: A junction boundary mismatches the germline segment, possibly from a read error. The chain links TRBV7-7 to TRBJ2-5; 11 positions agree with TRBD1. There are 15 residues in the CDR3. CDR1 SSHAT and CDR2 FNYEAQ come from the germline V gene (reference sequence). CDR3: CASSPGTGGQETQYF. CDR3 coding DNA: TGTGCTAGCAGCCCCGGGACAGGGGGTCAGGAGACCCAGTACTTC. Drawing the rest from reference TRBV7-7 and TRBJ2-5, the complete variable domain is GAGVSQSPRYKVTKRGQDVTLRCDPISSHATLYWYQQALGQGPEFLTYFNYEAQPDKSGLPSDRFSAERPEGSISTLTIQRTEQRDSAMYRCASSPGTGGQETQYFGPGTRLLVL.

V gene TRBV2 combines with J gene TRBJ2-2; maybe TRBD2 (7 bases). Trimming took off 4 bases at V and 4 bases at J, with 10 bases between the two ends. Germline CDR1 is SNHLY and CDR2 is FYNNEI. The CDR3 covers 14 residues. In DNA, the CDR3 is TGTGCCAGCAGTGCGGGGGGCCCCACCGGGGAGCTGTTTTTT. Protein product: CASSAGGPTGELFF.

This sequence joins TRBV9 and TRBJ2-3, with D tentatively TRBD2 (6 bases). Germline CDR1 and CDR2: SGDLS and YYNGEE. Trimming left V 2 bases short and J 6 bases short, with 25 bases between. This CDR3 is built from 18 residues. The CDR3 nucleotides are TGTGCCAGCAGCGTGGGACTGGGAAGCACCCCCGCCGCGGATACGCAGTATTTT. It is translated as CASSVGLGSTPAADTQYF.

This chain joins TRBV28 and TRBJ1-6; D possibly corresponds to TRBD1 (6 bases). The CDR3 loop spans 14 amino acids. Germline-derived CDR1 and CDR2 are MDHEN and SYDVKM. V lost 6 bases, J lost 6 bases, and 12 bases lay in between. In DNA, the CDR3 is TGTGCCAGCAGGATGCAGGGGCCTAATTCACCCCTCCACTTT. Its translation: CASRMQGPNSPLHF.

V usage is TRBV3-1 (or the pseudogene TRBV3-2) and J usage is TRBJ2-1; TRBD2 agrees at 9 bases. Germline values: CDR1 LGHDT, CDR2 YNNKEL (reference sequence). There are 15 residues in the CDR3. Trimming cost V 4 bases and J 6 bases; bases outside gene matches: 7. The CDR3 coding sequence is TGTGCCAGCAGCCGGTGGAATAGCGGGAGCAATGAGCAGTTCTTC. Translating it yields CASSRWNSGSNEQFF.

The genes are TRBV4-1 and TRBJ2-7; 7 nucleotides match TRBD1. The CDR3 length is 15 residues. V gave up 1 base and J gave up 4 bases; unmatched junction bases: 7. The germline gives CDR1 MGHRA, CDR2 YSYEKL. CDR3 DNA sequence: TGCGCCAGCAGCCAAGTCGCGGGCAGGGGGTACGAGCAGTACTTC. As protein: CASSQVAGRGYEQYF.

This clone was observed a handful of times. J is TRBJ2-2 and V is TRBV4-1; a weak D match, TRBD1 (6 bases). The CDR3 consists of 14 residues. Germline V gives CDR1 MGHRA, CDR2 YSYEKL. V was pared by 0 bases and J by 5 bases, with 7 bases between. In DNA form, the CDR3 reads TGCGCCAGCAGCCAAGAAGGGGGTACCGGGGAGCTGTTTTTT. It specifies CASSQEGGTGELFF.

This clone was counted only a few times. The chain joins TRBV29-1 to TRBJ2-5, with no clear D. Trimming cost V 6 bases and J 0 bases, with 14 bases left between them. This CDR3 contains 14 residues. Germline CDR1 and CDR2: SQVTM and ANQGSEA. DNA of the CDR3: TGCAGCGTAAGAGCATCTTTGTACCAAGAGACCCAGTACTTC. It translates to CSVRASLYQETQYF.

The CDR3 loop is CASSLGDRESYNEQFF. In nucleotides, the CDR3 is TGCGCCAGCAGCTTGGGGGACAGGGAATCCTACAATGAGCAGTTCTTC. The V and J genes are TRBV5-1 and TRBJ2-1, with TRBD1 identical over 9 bases. Trimming removed 0 bases from V and 1 base from J; junction bases left unmatched: 2. Per germline, CDR1 SGHRS and CDR2 YFSETQ. The CDR3 covers 16 residues.

The chain joins TRBV6-5 to TRBJ2-2; 7 positions agree with TRBD1. V gave up 11 bases and J gave up 5 bases; unmatched junction bases: 11. Germline assignment: CDR1 MNHEY and CDR2 SVGAGI. This CDR3 comprises 14 residues. The CDR3 spells CAGRQGVMTGELFF. CDR3 bases: TGTGCCGGACGACAGGGAGTGATGACCGGGGAGCTGTTTTTT.

This clone was observed a handful of times. V is TRBV7-9 and J is TRBJ2-7; D not certain. V gave up 3 bases and J gave up 6 bases, with 9 bases separating them. The CDR3 loop spans 12 amino acids. Germline values: CDR1 SEHNR, CDR2 FQNEAQ (reference sequence). As DNA, the CDR3 is TGTGCCAGCAGCTTTCAACCGCGCGAGCAGTACTTC. It specifies CASSFQPREQYF.

The chain links TRBV5-5 to TRBJ2-1; a weak D match, TRBD2 (5 bases). The CDR3 sequence is 15 residues long. Trimming pared 3 bases from V and 4 bases from J, leaving 14 bases between. The germline gives CDR1 SGHKS, CDR2 YYEKEE (reference sequence). The CDR3 here is CASSSSLSSYNEQFF. CDR3 in DNA: TGTGCCAGCAGCTCTAGCCTGTCTTCTTACAATGAGCAGTTCTTC.

The chain combines TRBV6-5 with TRBJ2-5; 7 nucleotides agree with TRBD1. V dropped 6 bases and J dropped 4; count of bases not matched to a gene: 8. This CDR3 region has 14 residues. Germline CDR1 MNHEY, CDR2 SVGAGI. CDR3 in amino acids: CASRGATGLETQYF. The CDR3, as DNA: TGTGCCAGCAGGGGCGCGACAGGGCTAGAGACCCAGTACTTC.

This rearrangement joins TRBV18 to TRBJ2-7; 10 positions match TRBD2. V lost 4 bases, J lost 5 bases, and 8 bases stayed unmatched. In germline, CDR1 is KGHSH, CDR2 LQKENI. This CDR3 has 15 residues. CDR3 sequence: CASSRSTSGRDEQYF. The DNA of the CDR3 is TGTGCCAGCTCACGCTCGACTAGCGGGCGTGACGAGCAGTACTTC.

The chain employs TRBV9 and TRBJ2-1, with a possible D match to TRBD1 (6 bases). CDR3 length equals 14 residues. CDR1 is SGDLS, CDR2 YYNGEE, per germline. The V end lost 5 bases, the J end lost 7 bases, and 16 bases lay between the germline ends. The CDR3 reads CASRSGLQGNEQFF. Written as DNA, the CDR3 is TGTGCCAGCAGGTCAGGACTGCAGGGGAATGAGCAGTTCTTC.

This chain joins TRBV6-6 and TRBJ1-1; 9 bases are a match to TRBD1. The CDR3 has 15 residues. V shed 6 bases, J shed 3 bases, and the junction held 8 bases outside the gene matches. Germline V CDR1 and CDR2: MNHNY, SVGAGI (reference sequence). CDR3 in amino acids: CASRTLTGGDTEAFF. In nucleotides, the CDR3 is TGTGCCAGCAGAACACTGACAGGGGGGGACACTGAAGCTTTCTTT.

The CDR3 is CAINSGFGTDTQYF. The DNA for the CDR3 is TGTGCCATCAACTCGGGTTTCGGCACAGATACGCAGTATTTT. V usage is TRBV27 and J usage is TRBJ2-3; D remains unclear. Between the trimmed V and J ends, which lost 10 bases and 1 base, there was a span of 15 bases. CDR3 length: 14 amino acids. Germline CDR1 is MNHEY and CDR2 is SMNVEV (reference sequence).

V gene TRBV27 combines with J gene TRBJ2-1, with TRBD2 matching over 7 bases. J lost 4 bases, V lost 6 bases, and 12 bases had no gene match. Germline V lookup: CDR1 MNHEY, CDR2 SMNVEV (reference sequence). The CDR3 has 16 amino acids. The CDR3 loop is CASSLDPSGAYNEQFF. CDR3 DNA: TGTGCCAGCAGCCTTGACCCTAGCGGAGCGTACAATGAGCAGTTCTTC.

J is TRBJ2-6 and V is TRBV27, with D perhaps TRBD1 (5 bases). The CDR3 contains 19 residues. CDR1 and CDR2 (germline): MNHEY, SMNVEV (reference sequence). The V and J ends lost 9 bases and 2 bases respectively, with 26 bases between them. CDR3 DNA: TGTGCCAGGGGAATCCTCAGGGCCGTAGGTGATACTGGGGCCAACGTCCTGACTTTC. Translating it yields CARGILRAVGDTGANVLTF.

J is TRBJ2-3 and V is TRBV9; D remains unclear. In germline, CDR1 is SGDLS, CDR2 YYNGEE. This CDR3 is 15 amino acids long. V was trimmed by 3 bases and J by 0 bases, leaving 11 bases between them. The CDR3: CASSGILISTDTQYF. Written as DNA, the CDR3 is TGTGCCAGCAGCGGCATACTGATAAGCACAGATACGCAGTATTTT. Full variable domain (missing parts from reference TRBV9 and TRBJ2-3): DSGVTQTPKHLITATGQRVTLRCSPRSGDLSVYWYQQSLDQGLQFLIQYYNGEERAKGNILERFSAQQFPDLHSELNLSSLELGDSALYFCASSGILISTDTQYFGPGTRLTVL.

The chain uses TRBV19 and TRBJ1-2; perhaps TRBD1 as D (6 bases). Germline CDR1 LNHDA, CDR2 SQIVND (reference sequence). This CDR3 contains 14 residues. Deletions cut 3 bases from V and 3 bases from J, with 11 bases between. CDR3 protein: CASSMEGGDYGYTF. Written as DNA, the CDR3 is TGTGCCAGTAGTATGGAAGGGGGGGACTATGGCTACACCTTC.

About this clone itself: Additional DNA sequences in this sample encode the identical CDR3. The chain carries TRBV7-2 and TRBJ1-2; the D is unclear. CDR3 length: 13 amino acids. Trimming removed 5 bases at V and 2 bases at J, with 9 bases between. Per germline, CDR1 SGHTA and CDR2 FQGNSA. CDR3 sequence (DNA): TGTGCCAGCAGCCTGTCCAGAAACTATGGCTACACCTTC. The encoded protein is CASSLSRNYGYTF.

The V and J genes are TRBV6-6 and TRBJ1-1; 7 nucleotides align to TRBD1. Germline V gene lookup returns CDR1 MNHNY and CDR2 SVGAGI (reference sequence). This CDR3 contains 14 residues. J gave up 3 bases and V 7 bases, and 8 bases lay outside the gene matches. CDR3 region: CASKQGFVDTEAFF. The DNA for the CDR3 is TGTGCCAGCAAACAGGGGTTTGTTGACACTGAAGCTTTCTTT.

J is TRBJ1-1 and V is TRBV19; a possible D gene is TRBD1 (6 bases). Germline V gene sequence: CDR1 LNHDA, CDR2 SQIVND (reference sequence). Deletions cut 5 bases from V and 9 bases from J, with 16 bases between. The CDR3 extends over 13 amino acids. CDR3 residues: CASSSTGTSQAFF. DNA for the CDR3: TGTGCCAGTAGTTCAACCGGGACATCTCAAGCTTTCTTT.

The genes are TRBV4-2 and TRBJ2-7; no definite D call. This CDR3 is built from 16 residues. Trimming cost V 0 bases and J 0 bases, with 12 bases left between them. Germline CDR1 is LGHNA and CDR2 is YNFKEQ. For the CDR3, the DNA is TGTGCCAGCAGCCAAGACCCCCAACCCAGCTCCTACGAGCAGTACTTC. This translates into CASSQDPQPSSYEQYF.